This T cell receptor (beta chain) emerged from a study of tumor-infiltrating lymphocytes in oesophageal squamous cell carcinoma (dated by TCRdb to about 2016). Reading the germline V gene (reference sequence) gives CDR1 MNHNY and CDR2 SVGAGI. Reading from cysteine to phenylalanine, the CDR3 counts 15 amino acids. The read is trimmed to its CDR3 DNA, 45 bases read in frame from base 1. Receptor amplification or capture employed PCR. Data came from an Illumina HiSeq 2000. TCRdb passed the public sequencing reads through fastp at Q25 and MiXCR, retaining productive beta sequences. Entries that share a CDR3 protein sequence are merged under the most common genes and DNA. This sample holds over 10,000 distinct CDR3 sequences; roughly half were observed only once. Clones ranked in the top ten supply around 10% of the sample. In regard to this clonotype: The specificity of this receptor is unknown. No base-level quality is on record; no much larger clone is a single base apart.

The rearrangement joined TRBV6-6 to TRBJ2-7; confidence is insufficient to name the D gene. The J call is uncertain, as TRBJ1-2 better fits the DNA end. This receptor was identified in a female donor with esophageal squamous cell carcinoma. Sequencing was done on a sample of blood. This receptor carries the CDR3 CASSHPPKGSYGYTF. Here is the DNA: TGTGCCAGCAGTCATCCACCCAAGGGTTCCTATGGCTACACCTTC.